The 31 T cell receptor beta chains in this list originate from one sample, sequenced in a study of cytomegalovirus exposure and HLA in healthy donors. A multiplex PCR was run with 60 Vbeta primers and 13 Jbeta primers. The protocol was immunoSEQ multiplex PCR, while the TCRdb copy is restricted to in-frame clones and leaves out a portion. The data show roughly 160,000 clones, with 84% seen just once and 1% held by the top ten. Sequencing used PBMCs. The receptors stem from a man aged 25-45 years in good health and CMV-seronegative.

This chain connects TRBV7-8 to TRBJ2-5; 7 positions match TRBD1. The J segment lost 5 bases and the V segment lost 3 bases, leaving 9 bases of the junction unmatched. This CDR3 comprises 15 residues. The germline V gene has CDR1 SGHVS and CDR2 FQNEAQ. The CDR3 loop reads CASSFTKGAGETQYF. CDR3 in DNA: TGTGCCAGCAGCTTTACTAAGGGGGCAGGGGAGACCCAGTACTTC.

The CDR3 here is CASSVGVSAGNTIYF. The CDR3 coding sequence is TGTGCCAGCAGTGTCGGGGTCTCGGCTGGAAACACCATATATTTT. V is TRBV2 and J is TRBJ1-3; D not certain. The CDR3 spans 15 residues. The V end was cut by 4 bases, the J end by 2 bases, with 12 bases between. The germline V gene encodes CDR1 SNHLY and CDR2 FYNNEI.

The CDR3 is CASSQDAAGVGGEQYF. As DNA, the CDR3 is TGTGCCAGCAGCCAAGATGCGGCGGGAGTAGGGGGCGAGCAGTACTTC. The rearrangement joins TRBV4-2 to TRBJ2-7; D perhaps matches TRBD2 (7 bases). The CDR3 has 16 residues. V was cut by 0 bases and J by 6 bases, with 18 bases left in between. CDR1 is LGHNA and CDR2 is YNFKEQ in the germline V gene.

The chain uses TRBV5-5 and TRBJ2-1, with TRBD2 matching over 13 bases. The CDR3 spans 20 residues. Unmatched junction bases numbered 13, after V lost 4 bases and J lost 0 bases. CDR1 and CDR2 from the germline V gene are SGHKS and YYEKEE (reference sequence). Here the CDR3 reads CASSLLGTSGVTSSYNEQFF. CDR3 DNA sequence: TGTGCCAGCAGCCTACTGGGGACTAGCGGGGTTACGAGCTCCTACAATGAGCAGTTCTTC.

V and J are TRBV5-1 and TRBJ2-3; TRBD2 aligns across 8 bases. Germline values: CDR1 SGHRS, CDR2 YFSETQ. This CDR3 region has 15 residues. After removal of 5 bases from V and 4 bases from J, the junction contained 9 bases not matched to a gene. The CDR3 spells CASSLSGARADTQYF. CDR3 bases: TGCGCCAGCAGTCTTAGCGGGGCCAGGGCAGATACGCAGTATTTT.

V gene TRBV30 combines with J gene TRBJ1-5, with TRBD1 matching 7 bases. CDR1 GTSNPN and CDR2 SVGIG come from the germline V gene (reference sequence). The CDR3 loop spans 16 amino acids. V lost 0 bases and J lost 1; bases outside the gene matches: 6. The CDR3, as DNA: TGTGCCTGGAGTGTACAAGGGGGCTGGAGCAATCAGCCCCAGCATTTT. Protein: CAWSVQGGWSNQPQHF.

The chain couples TRBV27 to TRBJ1-2; a possible D gene is TRBD1 (5 bases). The CDR3 runs to 14 residues. Trimming removed 8 bases at V and 4 bases at J, with 17 bases between. The V gene's germline CDR1 is MNHEY and CDR2 SMNVEV (reference sequence). The CDR3 here is CASRMRQSSYGYTF. CDR3 nucleotides: TGTGCCAGCCGAATGAGACAGTCCTCCTATGGCTACACCTTC.

The rearrangement uses TRBV18 and TRBJ2-3; tentatively, D is TRBD1 (6 bases). With 3 bases removed from V and 5 bases from J, the gap between germline ends came to 18 bases. The CDR3 is 16 amino acids. Germline V CDR1 and CDR2: KGHSH, LQKENI. CDR3 in DNA: TGTGCCAGCTCACCCACGAAGACAGGAAAGGAAGATACGCAGTATTTT. This codes for CASSPTKTGKEDTQYF. The full variable domain, with the rest looked up from reference TRBV18 and TRBJ2-3, is NAGVMQNPRHLVRRRGQEARLRCSPMKGHSHVYWYRQLPEEGLKFMVYLQKENIIDESGMPKERFSAEFPKEGPSILRIQQVVRGDSAAYFCASSPTKTGKEDTQYFGPGTRLTVL.

The V and J genes are TRBV4-1 and TRBJ2-3; tentative D call: TRBD2 (6 bases). V lost 0 bases and J lost 8, with 15 bases in between. Germline V gene data show CDR1 as MGHRA and CDR2 as YSYEKL. CDR3 length: 15 amino acids. CDR3: CASSQDRGLEGTQYF. CDR3 nucleotides: TGCGCCAGCAGCCAAGATCGGGGACTTGAGGGTACGCAGTATTTT.

The V call is TRBV6-6, the J call TRBJ2-2; possible D gene TRBD1, 6 bases. This CDR3 contains 16 residues. Per the germline V gene, CDR1 is MNHNY and CDR2 is SVGAGI (reference sequence). V shed 5 bases and J shed 0 bases, with 13 bases lying between them. DNA for the CDR3: TGTGCCAGCAGTAGAGGCCGGACAGCGAACACCGGGGAGCTGTTTTTT. It yields the protein CASSRGRTANTGELFF.

The V call is TRBV10-2, the J call TRBJ1-3; 9 bases agree with TRBD1. Germline CDR1 and CDR2: WSHSY and SAAADI. This CDR3 is built from 14 residues. V was clipped by 6 bases and J by 4 bases; unmatched bases: 4. CDR3 amino acids: CASRAQGAGNTIYF. The CDR3 nucleotides read TGCGCCAGCAGAGCACAGGGGGCAGGAAACACCATATATTTT.

V usage is TRBV18 and J usage is TRBJ2-7; D gene ambiguous. The length of the CDR3 is 13 residues. Trimming removed 0 bases at V and 3 bases at J, with 6 bases between. Germline assignment: CDR1 KGHSH and CDR2 LQKENI. The CDR3 region has the DNA TGTGCCAGCTCACCACCCGACAACTACGAGCAGTACTTC. This sequence encodes CASSPPDNYEQYF. Looking up the rest from reference TRBV18 and TRBJ2-7 gives the full variable domain: NAGVMQNPRHLVRRRGQEARLRCSPMKGHSHVYWYRQLPEEGLKFMVYLQKENIIDESGMPKERFSAEFPKEGPSILRIQQVVRGDSAAYFCASSPPDNYEQYFGPGTRLTVT.

V gene TRBV6-6 combines with J gene TRBJ2-5; 12 nucleotides agree with TRBD1. J gave up 5 bases and V 4 bases, and 2 bases lay outside the gene matches. The CDR3 has 14 residues. Looked up from germline, CDR1 is MNHNY and CDR2 is SVGAGI (reference sequence). Written as DNA, the CDR3 is TGTGCCAGCAGTTGGGACAGGGGGCTGGAGACCCAGTACTTC. It translates to CASSWDRGLETQYF.

In this sample, this clone turned up once. The rearrangement joins TRBV10-3 to TRBJ2-1, with D maybe TRBD2 (5 bases). V gave up 5 bases and J gave up 0 bases, with 8 bases separating them. The CDR3 runs 14 residues. Germline-derived CDR1 and CDR2 are ENHRY and SYGVKD. CDR3 in amino acids: CAISRRDSYNEQFF. The DNA of the CDR3 is TGTGCCATCAGTCGACGGGACTCCTACAATGAGCAGTTCTTC.

The V gene is TRBV2, the J gene TRBJ2-5; 11 bases map to TRBD2. Germline V gene data show CDR1 as SNHLY and CDR2 as FYNNEI. The CDR3 totals 15 residues. J was trimmed by 4 bases and V by 6 bases; bases with no gene match: 7. The CDR3 DNA reads as TGTGCCAGCAGGGGTCCTAGCGGGGGGATAGAGACCCAGTACTTC. It is translated as CASRGPSGGIETQYF.

The chain carries TRBV19 and TRBJ2-3; 7 positions agree with TRBD2. The CDR3 has 14 amino acids. The germline gives CDR1 LNHDA, CDR2 SQIVND (reference sequence). V was clipped by 9 bases and J by 4 bases; unmatched bases: 10. The CDR3 DNA is TGTGCCAGCAGTCGGGGGGATTTAGCAGATACGCAGTATTTT. Translating gives CASSRGDLADTQYF.

This chain uses TRBV18 with TRBJ2-3; TRBD2 aligns across 8 bases. Germline V gene data show CDR1 as KGHSH and CDR2 as LQKENI. V shed 2 bases, J shed 4 bases, and the junction held 11 bases outside the gene matches. The CDR3 has 17 amino acids. The CDR3: CASSPLVAGTDADTQYF. The DNA for the CDR3 is TGTGCCAGCTCACCATTGGTAGCGGGGACGGATGCAGATACGCAGTATTTT.

V gene TRBV7-2 combines with J gene TRBJ2-5, with TRBD1 identical over 12 bases. This CDR3 region has 16 residues. V dropped 5 bases and J dropped 5; count of bases not matched to a gene: 9. The germline CDR1 and CDR2 sequences are SGHTA and FQGNSA. The CDR3 sequence: CASSPPGTGGFETQYF. The CDR3 DNA sequence: TGTGCCAGCAGCCCCCCCGGGACAGGGGGCTTTGAGACCCAGTACTTC.

The V gene is TRBV6-6, the J gene TRBJ2-5; 10 nucleotides align to TRBD1. The CDR3 is 15 residues long. Germline V CDR1 and CDR2: MNHNY, SVGAGI (reference sequence). Losses at the gene ends were 4 bases for V and 5 bases for J; bases not matched to a gene: 7. The DNA of the CDR3 is TGTGCCAGCAGTTTGGCGACAGGGGGCTTGGAGACCCAGTACTTC. As protein: CASSLATGGLETQYF.

This chain joins TRBV19 and TRBJ1-2; D gene unclear. In germline, CDR1 is LNHDA, CDR2 SQIVND (reference sequence). The germline V and J ends were trimmed by 7 bases and 6 bases, with 12 bases remaining between them. The CDR3 totals 12 residues. The CDR3 reads CASTGEFDGYTF. The CDR3 region has the DNA TGTGCCAGTACGGGTGAATTTGATGGCTACACCTTC.

The J gene is TRBJ2-3, the V gene TRBV11-3; D unclear. The CDR3 covers 12 residues. Germline V gene sequence: CDR1 SGHNT, CDR2 YENEEA. V dropped 4 bases and J dropped 4 bases, with 6 bases sitting between them. The CDR3 loop reads CASSYLSDTQYF. The CDR3 region has the DNA TGTGCCAGCAGCTACCTATCAGATACGCAGTATTTT. The full variable domain, rest sourced from reference TRBV11-3 and TRBJ2-3, is EAGVVQSPRYKIIEKKQPVAFWCNPISGHNTLYWYLQNLGQGPELLIRYENEEAVDDSQLPKDRFSAERLKGVDSTLKIQPAELGDSAVYLCASSYLSDTQYFGPGTRLTVL.

This clone was seen only a few times. The chain is built from TRBV9 and TRBJ1-3, with 8 bases matching TRBD1. V trimming: 3 bases; J trimming: 4 bases; junction bases outside the gene matches: 6. The CDR3 sequence is 15 residues long. CDR1 and CDR2 (germline): SGDLS, YYNGEE. This CDR3 is CASSARTGPGNTIYF. CDR3 coding DNA: TGTGCCAGCAGCGCGCGGACAGGGCCGGGAAACACCATATATTTT.

This rearrangement joins TRBV25-1 to TRBJ2-1; 9 bases fit TRBD2. Germline V gene lookup returns CDR1 MGHDK and CDR2 SYGVNS. CDR3 size: 17 residues. V lost 2 bases, J lost 6 bases, and 11 bases stayed unmatched. The CDR3 DNA reads TGTGCCAGCAGTGAAATTAATGAGCGGGAGGTATTCAATGAGCAGTTCTTC. Protein sequence: CASSEINEREVFNEQFF.

This clone has more than one count but fewer than ten. V and J are TRBV6-4 and TRBJ2-2; 9 bases align to TRBD2. Germline CDR1 reads MRHNA; CDR2 reads SNTAGT. The CDR3 loop spans 14 amino acids. V was pared by 4 bases and J by 6 bases, with 3 bases of the junction left unmatched. The CDR3 loop is CASSASGEAGELFF. DNA for the CDR3: TGTGCCAGCAGTGCTAGCGGGGAGGCCGGGGAGCTGTTTTTT.

This rearrangement joins TRBV5-1 to TRBJ2-1; 10 nucleotides align to TRBD2. The J segment lost 0 bases and the V segment lost 4 bases, leaving 1 base of the junction unmatched. Germline CDR1 is SGHRS and CDR2 is YFSETQ. CDR3 length: 15 residues. The CDR3 DNA is TGCGCCAGCAGCACTAGCGGGGTCTCCTACAATGAGCAGTTCTTC. Amino acids: CASSTSGVSYNEQFF.

The rearrangement uses TRBV6-1 and TRBJ2-5; tentatively, D is TRBD1 (6 bases). The germline V gene has CDR1 MNHNS and CDR2 SASEGT. V gave up 6 bases and J gave up 7 bases, with 21 bases separating them. The CDR3 is 15 amino acids. The chain's CDR3 is CASSETARGRGTQYF. CDR3 DNA sequence: TGTGCCAGCAGCGAGACAGCGAGGGGGAGAGGGACCCAGTACTTC.

This clone was recorded once. This sequence joins TRBV27 and TRBJ2-3; maybe TRBD2 (6 bases). V lost 11 bases to trimming and J lost 1 base, with 13 bases between them. The CDR3 sequence is 13 residues long. Per germline, CDR1 MNHEY and CDR2 SMNVEV (reference sequence). CDR3 residues: CASTGGGTDTQYF. For the CDR3, the DNA is TGTGCCTCTACCGGAGGGGGCACAGATACGCAGTATTTT.

This clone appeared a few times. The chain carries TRBV29-1 and TRBJ2-1, with TRBD1 matching 7 bases. Germline V gives CDR1 SQVTM, CDR2 ANQGSEA. This CDR3 spans 14 amino acids. V lost 1 base to trimming and J lost 3 bases; unmatched junction nucleotides: 3. As DNA, the CDR3 is TGCAGCGTTGAAGGACAGGGTGTCTACAATGAGCAGTTCTTC. Translated: CSVEGQGVYNEQFF.

DNA for the CDR3: TGTGCCAGCAGTCACCTAGGGGGCTCCTACAATGAGCAGTTCTTC. Protein product: CASSHLGGSYNEQFF. The chain combines TRBV11-2 with TRBJ2-1; D possibly corresponds to TRBD1 (6 bases). The V gene's germline CDR1 is SGHAT and CDR2 FQNNGV. The CDR3 covers 15 residues. V was cut by 6 bases and J by 0 bases, with 12 bases left in between.

The CDR3 nucleotides read TGTGCCTGGACTTACGGAGGCAAGGTATCATCCCTCCACTTT. Its protein is CAWTYGGKVSSLHF. V is TRBV30 and J is TRBJ1-6, with D unresolved. This CDR3 has 14 amino acids. V dropped 4 bases and J dropped 14 bases, with 21 bases sitting between them. CDR1 is GTSNPN and CDR2 is SVGIG in the germline V gene (reference sequence).

This clone has a handful of counts. This same CDR3 is encoded by further DNA sequences in the sample. The rearrangement joins TRBV4-1 to TRBJ1-2; D possibly corresponds to TRBD1 (5 bases). Trimming took off 0 bases at V and 3 bases at J, with 11 bases between the two ends. Per the germline V gene, CDR1 is MGHRA and CDR2 is YSYEKL. The CDR3 extends over 15 amino acids. This CDR3 is CASSQDAGGHYGYTF. The CDR3 DNA follows: TGCGCCAGCAGCCAAGATGCCGGGGGTCACTATGGCTACACCTTC.